This section outlines one TCR beta chain sequence together with its context. Its specificity is unknown. V was shortened by 3 bases and J by 0 bases, with 10 bases between the two germline ends. Germline V CDR1 and CDR2: SGDLS, YYNGEE. This CDR3 has 15 residues. This record belongs to a study of shared clonotypes between healthy human individuals. Study results and limitations: Although depth was large, rarefaction showed that sequencing of the sorted subsets was incomplete. In general, naive subsets displayed greater estimated richness than memory subsets did.

CD8 cells classed as naive were CD45RO-negative and positively selected for CCR7, excluding terminally differentiated effector memory CD45RA+ cells. The run depth of the assay was deep. Profiling relied on immunoSEQ multiplex PCR, and the TCRdb table lists in-frame clones only, not all of them. The data hold about 650,000 clones, with 95% to 96% observed a single time. Specimen: naive CD8+ T cells sorted from blood. This rearrangement joins TRBV9 to TRBJ2-1; D might be TRBD1 (5 bases). This TCR derives from a woman aged 30 to 39 in good health. The CDR3 loop reads CASSGQQSSYNEQFF. DNA of the CDR3: TGTGCCAGCAGCGGACAGCAGAGCTCCTACAATGAGCAGTTCTTC.